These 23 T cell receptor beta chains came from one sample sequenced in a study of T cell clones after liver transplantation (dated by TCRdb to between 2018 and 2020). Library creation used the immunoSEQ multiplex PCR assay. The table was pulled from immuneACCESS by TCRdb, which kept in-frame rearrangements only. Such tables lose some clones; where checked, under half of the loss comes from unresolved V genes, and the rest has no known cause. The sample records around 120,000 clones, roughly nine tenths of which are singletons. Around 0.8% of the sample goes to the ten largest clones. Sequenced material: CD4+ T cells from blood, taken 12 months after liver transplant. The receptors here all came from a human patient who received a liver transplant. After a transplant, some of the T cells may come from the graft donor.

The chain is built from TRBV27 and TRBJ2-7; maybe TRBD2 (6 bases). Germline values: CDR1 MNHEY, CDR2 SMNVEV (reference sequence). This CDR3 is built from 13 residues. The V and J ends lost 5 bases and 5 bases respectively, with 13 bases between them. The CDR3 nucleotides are TGTGCCAGCAGTGCGGGACCTTGGGACGAGCAGTACTTC. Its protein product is CASSAGPWDEQYF.

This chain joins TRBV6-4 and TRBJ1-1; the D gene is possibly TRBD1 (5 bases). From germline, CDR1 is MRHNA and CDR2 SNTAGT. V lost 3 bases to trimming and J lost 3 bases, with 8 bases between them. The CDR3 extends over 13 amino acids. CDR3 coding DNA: TGTGCCAGCAGTGATCAGGGCCACACTGAAGCTTTCTTT. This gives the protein CASSDQGHTEAFF.

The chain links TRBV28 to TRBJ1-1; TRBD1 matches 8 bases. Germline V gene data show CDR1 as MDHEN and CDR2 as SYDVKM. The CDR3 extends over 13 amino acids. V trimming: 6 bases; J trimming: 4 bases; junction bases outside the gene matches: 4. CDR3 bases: TGTGCCAGCAGAGGACAGGGCCGCACTGAAGCTTTCTTT. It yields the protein CASRGQGRTEAFF. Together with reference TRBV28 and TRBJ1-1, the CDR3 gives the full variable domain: DVKVTQSSRYLVKRTGEKVFLECVQDMDHENMFWYRQDPGLGLRLIYFSYDVKMKEKGDIPEGYSVSREKKERFSLILESASTNQTSMYLCASRGQGRTEAFFGQGTRLTVV.

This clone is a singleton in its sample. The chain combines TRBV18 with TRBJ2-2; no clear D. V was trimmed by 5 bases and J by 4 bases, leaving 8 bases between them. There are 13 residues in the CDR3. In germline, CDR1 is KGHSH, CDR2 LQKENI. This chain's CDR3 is CASSVLPTGELFF. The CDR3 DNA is TGTGCCAGCTCAGTACTACCCACCGGGGAGCTGTTTTTT.

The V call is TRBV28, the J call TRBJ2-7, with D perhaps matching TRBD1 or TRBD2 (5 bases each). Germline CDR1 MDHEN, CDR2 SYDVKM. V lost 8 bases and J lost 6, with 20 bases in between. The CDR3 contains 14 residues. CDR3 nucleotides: TGTGCCAGCGGAGCCGGGGCAGGACGTGGCGAGCAGTACTTC. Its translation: CASGAGAGRGEQYF.

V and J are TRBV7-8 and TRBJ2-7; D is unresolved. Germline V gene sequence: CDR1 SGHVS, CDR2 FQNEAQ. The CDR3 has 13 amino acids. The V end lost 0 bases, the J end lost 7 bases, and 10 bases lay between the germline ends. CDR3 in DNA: TGTGCCAGCAGCTTAGCGGGGTTATTGGAGCAGTACTTC. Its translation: CASSLAGLLEQYF.

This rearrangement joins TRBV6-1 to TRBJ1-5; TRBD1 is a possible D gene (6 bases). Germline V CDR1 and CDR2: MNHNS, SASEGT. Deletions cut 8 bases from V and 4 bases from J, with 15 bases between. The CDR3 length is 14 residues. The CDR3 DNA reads TGTGCCAGCGGTTTTAGGGGGGGTAATCAGCCCCAGCATTTT. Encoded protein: CASGFRGGNQPQHF.

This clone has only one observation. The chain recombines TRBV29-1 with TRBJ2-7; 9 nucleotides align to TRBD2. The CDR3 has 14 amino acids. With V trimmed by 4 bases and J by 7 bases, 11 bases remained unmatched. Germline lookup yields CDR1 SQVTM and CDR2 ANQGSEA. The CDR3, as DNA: TGCAGCGTTGCCGCGACTAGCGGACTCTCAGAGCAGTACTTC. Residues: CSVAATSGLSEQYF.

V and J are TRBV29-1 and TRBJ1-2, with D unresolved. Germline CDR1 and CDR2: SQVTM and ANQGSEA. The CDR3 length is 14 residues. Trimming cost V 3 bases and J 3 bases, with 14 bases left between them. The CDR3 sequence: CSVESALFDYGYTF. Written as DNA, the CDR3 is TGCAGCGTTGAGTCCGCGTTATTTGACTATGGCTACACCTTC.

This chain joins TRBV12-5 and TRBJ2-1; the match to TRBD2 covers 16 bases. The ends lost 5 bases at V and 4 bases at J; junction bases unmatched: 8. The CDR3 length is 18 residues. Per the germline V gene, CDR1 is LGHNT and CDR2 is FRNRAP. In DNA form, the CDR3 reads TGTGCTAGTGGTCTGGGACTAGCGGGAGGGCCGCAATACAATGAGCAGTTCTTC. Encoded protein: CASGLGLAGGPQYNEQFF.

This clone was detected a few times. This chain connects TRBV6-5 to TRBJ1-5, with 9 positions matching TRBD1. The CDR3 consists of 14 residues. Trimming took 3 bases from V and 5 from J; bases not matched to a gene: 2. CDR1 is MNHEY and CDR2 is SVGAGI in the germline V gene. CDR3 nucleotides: TGTGCCAGCAGTTATCGACAGGGGGATCAGCCCCAGCATTTT. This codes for CASSYRQGDQPQHF.

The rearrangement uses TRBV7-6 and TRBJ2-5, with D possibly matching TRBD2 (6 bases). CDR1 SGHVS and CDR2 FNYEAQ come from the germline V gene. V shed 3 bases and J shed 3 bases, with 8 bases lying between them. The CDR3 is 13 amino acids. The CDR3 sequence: CASSFTGEETQYF. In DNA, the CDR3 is TGTGCCAGCAGCTTCACGGGGGAAGAGACCCAGTACTTC.

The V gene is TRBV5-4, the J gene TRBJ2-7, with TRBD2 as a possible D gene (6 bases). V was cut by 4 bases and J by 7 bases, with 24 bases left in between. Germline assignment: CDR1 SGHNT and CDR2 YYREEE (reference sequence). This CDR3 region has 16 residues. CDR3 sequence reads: CASSPGGAGTSGEQYF. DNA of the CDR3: TGTGCCAGCAGCCCAGGCGGCGCGGGGACCAGTGGTGAGCAGTACTTC.

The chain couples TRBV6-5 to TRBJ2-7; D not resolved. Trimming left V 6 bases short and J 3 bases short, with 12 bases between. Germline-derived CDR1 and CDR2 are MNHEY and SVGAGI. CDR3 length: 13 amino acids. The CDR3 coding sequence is TGTGCCAGCAGCCGAACTTGGAACTACGAGCAGTACTTC. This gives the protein CASSRTWNYEQYF.

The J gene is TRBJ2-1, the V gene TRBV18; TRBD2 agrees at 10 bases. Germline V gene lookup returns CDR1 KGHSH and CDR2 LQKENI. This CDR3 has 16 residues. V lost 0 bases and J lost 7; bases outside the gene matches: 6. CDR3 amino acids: CASSPPGSGRGNEQFF. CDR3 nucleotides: TGTGCCAGCTCACCACCGGGAAGCGGGAGGGGAAATGAGCAGTTCTTC.

Here the CDR3 DNA reads TGTGCCAGCAGCCAAGGACACGGAAAAAGCAATCAGCCCCAGCATTTT. Its translation: CASSQGHGKSNQPQHF. V gene TRBV6-6 combines with J gene TRBJ1-5, with D perhaps TRBD1 (5 bases). Trimming pared 6 bases from V and 1 base from J, leaving 16 bases between. This CDR3 has 16 residues. Germline V gene lookup returns CDR1 MNHNY and CDR2 SVGAGI (reference sequence).

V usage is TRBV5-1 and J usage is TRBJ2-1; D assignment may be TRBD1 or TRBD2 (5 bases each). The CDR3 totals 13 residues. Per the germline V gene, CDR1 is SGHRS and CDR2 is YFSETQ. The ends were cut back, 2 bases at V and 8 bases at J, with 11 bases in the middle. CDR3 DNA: TGCGCCAGCAGCTTTGGGGGTACTGATGAGCAGTTCTTC. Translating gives CASSFGGTDEQFF.

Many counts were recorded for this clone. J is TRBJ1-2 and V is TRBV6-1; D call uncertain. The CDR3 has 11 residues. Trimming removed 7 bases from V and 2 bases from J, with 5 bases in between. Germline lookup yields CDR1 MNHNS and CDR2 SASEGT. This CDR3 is CASKVNYGYTF. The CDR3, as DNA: TGTGCCAGCAAGGTCAACTATGGCTACACCTTC.

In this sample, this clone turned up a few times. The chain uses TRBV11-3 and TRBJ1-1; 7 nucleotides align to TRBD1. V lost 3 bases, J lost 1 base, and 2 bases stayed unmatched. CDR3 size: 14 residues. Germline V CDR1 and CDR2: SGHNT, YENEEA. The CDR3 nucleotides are TGTGCCAGCAGCTTCGGACAGGCGAACACTGAAGCTTTCTTT. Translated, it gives CASSFGQANTEAFF.

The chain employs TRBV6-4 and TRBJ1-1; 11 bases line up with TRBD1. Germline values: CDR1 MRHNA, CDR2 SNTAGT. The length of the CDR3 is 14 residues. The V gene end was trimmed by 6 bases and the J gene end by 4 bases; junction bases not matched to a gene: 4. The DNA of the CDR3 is TGTGCCAGCAGAACGGGACAGGGGGGCACTGAAGCTTTCTTT. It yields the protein CASRTGQGGTEAFF.

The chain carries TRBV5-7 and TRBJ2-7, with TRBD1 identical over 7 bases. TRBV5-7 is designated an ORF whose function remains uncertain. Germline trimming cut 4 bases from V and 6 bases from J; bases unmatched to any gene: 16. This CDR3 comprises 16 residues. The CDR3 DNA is TGTGCCAGCAGCCAACAGGGCAGGGGGTCCTCAGGCGAGCAGTACTTC. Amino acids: CASSQQGRGSSGEQYF.

CDR3: CASRVEAVSYEQYF. In nucleotides, the CDR3 is TGCGCCAGCAGAGTTGAAGCGGTCTCCTACGAGCAGTACTTC. The gene calls are TRBV5-1 and TRBJ2-7; TRBD2 might be the D (5 bases). Germline V gene data show CDR1 as SGHRS and CDR2 as YFSETQ. V lost 5 bases to trimming and J lost 0 bases, with 12 bases between them. CDR3 length: 14 amino acids.

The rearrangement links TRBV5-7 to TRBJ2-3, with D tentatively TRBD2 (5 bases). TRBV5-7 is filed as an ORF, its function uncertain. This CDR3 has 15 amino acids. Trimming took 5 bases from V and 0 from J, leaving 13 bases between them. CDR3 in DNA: TGTGCCAGCAGTCGTACGGGGTCAAGCACAGATACGCAGTATTTT. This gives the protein CASSRTGSSTDTQYF.